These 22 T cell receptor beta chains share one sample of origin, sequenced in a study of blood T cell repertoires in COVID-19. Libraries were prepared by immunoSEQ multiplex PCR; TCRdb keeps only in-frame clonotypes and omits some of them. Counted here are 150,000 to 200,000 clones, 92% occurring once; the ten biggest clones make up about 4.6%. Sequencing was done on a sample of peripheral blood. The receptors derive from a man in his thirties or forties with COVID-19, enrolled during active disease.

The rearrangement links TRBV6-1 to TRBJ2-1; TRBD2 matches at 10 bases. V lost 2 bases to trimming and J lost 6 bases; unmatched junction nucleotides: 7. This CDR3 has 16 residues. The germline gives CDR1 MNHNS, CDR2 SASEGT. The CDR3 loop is CASSEPLAGESNEQFF. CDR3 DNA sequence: TGTGCCAGCAGTGAACCCCTAGCGGGAGAGTCCAATGAGCAGTTCTTC.

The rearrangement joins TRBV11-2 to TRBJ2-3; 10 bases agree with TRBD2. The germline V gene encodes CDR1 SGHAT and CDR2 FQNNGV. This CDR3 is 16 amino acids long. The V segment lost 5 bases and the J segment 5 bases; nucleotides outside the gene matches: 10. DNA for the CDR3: TGTGCCAGCAGCCGTTTAGCGGGAGGCCTCTTAGATACGCAGTATTTT. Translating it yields CASSRLAGGLLDTQYF.

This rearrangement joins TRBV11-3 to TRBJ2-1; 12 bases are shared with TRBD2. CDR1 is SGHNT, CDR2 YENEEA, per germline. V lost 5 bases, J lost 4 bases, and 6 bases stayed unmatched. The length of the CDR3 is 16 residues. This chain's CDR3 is CASSLRTSGVYNEQFF. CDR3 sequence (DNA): TGTGCCAGCAGCCTCCGGACTAGCGGGGTGTACAATGAGCAGTTCTTC.

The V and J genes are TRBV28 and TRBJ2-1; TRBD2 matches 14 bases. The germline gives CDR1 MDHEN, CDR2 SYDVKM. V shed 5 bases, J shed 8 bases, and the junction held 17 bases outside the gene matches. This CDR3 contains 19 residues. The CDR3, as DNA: TGTGCCAGCAGTGCCGCCCCATACGGGACTAGCGGGAGAGGGGATGAGCAGTTCTTC. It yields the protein CASSAAPYGTSGRGDEQFF.

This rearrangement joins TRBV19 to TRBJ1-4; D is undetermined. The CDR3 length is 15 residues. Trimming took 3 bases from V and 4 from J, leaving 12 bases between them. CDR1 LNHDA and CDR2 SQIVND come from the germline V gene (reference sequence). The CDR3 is CASSIATAVNEKLFF. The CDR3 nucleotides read TGTGCCAGTAGTATCGCTACAGCCGTTAATGAAAAACTGTTTTTT.

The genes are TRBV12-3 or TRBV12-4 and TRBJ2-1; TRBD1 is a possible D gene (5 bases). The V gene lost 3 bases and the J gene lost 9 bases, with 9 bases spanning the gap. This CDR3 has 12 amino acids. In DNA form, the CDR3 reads TGTGCCAGCAGTTTGGACAATCTTGAGCAGTTCTTC. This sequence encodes CASSLDNLEQFF.

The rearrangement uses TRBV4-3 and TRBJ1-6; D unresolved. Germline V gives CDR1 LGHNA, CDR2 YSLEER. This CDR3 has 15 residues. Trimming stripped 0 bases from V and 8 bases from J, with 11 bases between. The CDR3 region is CASSQDRVSYSPLHF. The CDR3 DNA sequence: TGCGCCAGCAGCCAAGATCGGGTCAGTTATTCACCCCTCCACTTT.

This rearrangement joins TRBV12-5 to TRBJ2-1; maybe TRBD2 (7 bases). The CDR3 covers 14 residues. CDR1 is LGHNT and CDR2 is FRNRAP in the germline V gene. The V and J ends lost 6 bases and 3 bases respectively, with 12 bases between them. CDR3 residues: CASGEGGSYNEQFF. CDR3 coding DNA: TGTGCTAGTGGGGAGGGGGGGAGCTACAATGAGCAGTTCTTC.

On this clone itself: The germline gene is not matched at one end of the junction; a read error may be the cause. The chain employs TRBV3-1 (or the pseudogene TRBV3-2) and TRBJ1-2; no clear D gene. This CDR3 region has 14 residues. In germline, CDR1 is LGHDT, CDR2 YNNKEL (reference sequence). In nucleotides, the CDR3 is TGTGCCAGCAACCAACCTCCCGGGATCGTTGGCTACACCTTC. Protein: CASNQPPGIVGYTF.

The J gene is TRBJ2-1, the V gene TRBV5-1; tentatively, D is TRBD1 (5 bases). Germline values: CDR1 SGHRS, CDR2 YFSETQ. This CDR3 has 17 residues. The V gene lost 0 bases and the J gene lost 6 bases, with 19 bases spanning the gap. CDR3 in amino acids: CASSLVRALRGGNEQFF. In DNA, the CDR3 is TGCGCCAGCAGCTTGGTTCGGGCTCTAAGGGGTGGCAATGAGCAGTTCTTC.

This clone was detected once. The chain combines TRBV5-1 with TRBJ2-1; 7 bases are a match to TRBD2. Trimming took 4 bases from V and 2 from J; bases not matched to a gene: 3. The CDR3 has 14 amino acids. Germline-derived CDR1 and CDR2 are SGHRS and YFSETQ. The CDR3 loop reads CASSQRDPYNEQFF. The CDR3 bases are TGCGCCAGCAGCCAGCGGGACCCCTACAATGAGCAGTTCTTC. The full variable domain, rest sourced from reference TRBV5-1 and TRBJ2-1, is KAGVTQTPRYLIKTRGQQVTLSCSPISGHRSVSWYQQTPGQGLQFLFEYFSETQRNKGNFPGRFSGRQFSNSRSEMNVSTLELGDSALYLCASSQRDPYNEQFFGPGTRLTVL.

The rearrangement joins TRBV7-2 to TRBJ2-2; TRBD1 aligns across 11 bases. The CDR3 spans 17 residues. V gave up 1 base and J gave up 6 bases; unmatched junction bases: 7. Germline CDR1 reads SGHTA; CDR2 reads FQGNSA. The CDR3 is CASSLVTPGQGAGELFF. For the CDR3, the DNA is TGTGCCAGCAGCTTAGTGACACCGGGACAGGGGGCCGGGGAGCTGTTTTTT.

The CDR3 here is CSVEGQWNTEAFF. For the CDR3, the DNA is TGCAGCGTTGAGGGACAGTGGAACACTGAAGCTTTCTTT. The chain recombines TRBV29-1 with TRBJ1-1; TRBD1 agrees at 7 bases. Germline loops: CDR1 SQVTM, CDR2 ANQGSEA. After removal of 3 bases from V and 1 base from J, the junction contained 2 bases not matched to a gene. This CDR3 comprises 13 residues.

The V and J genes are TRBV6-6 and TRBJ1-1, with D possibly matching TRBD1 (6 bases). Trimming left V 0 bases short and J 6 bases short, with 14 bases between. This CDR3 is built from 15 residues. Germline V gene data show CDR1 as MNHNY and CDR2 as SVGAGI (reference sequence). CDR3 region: CASSYSLLTGPEAFF. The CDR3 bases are TGTGCCAGCAGTTACTCCCTCCTGACAGGTCCTGAAGCTTTCTTT.

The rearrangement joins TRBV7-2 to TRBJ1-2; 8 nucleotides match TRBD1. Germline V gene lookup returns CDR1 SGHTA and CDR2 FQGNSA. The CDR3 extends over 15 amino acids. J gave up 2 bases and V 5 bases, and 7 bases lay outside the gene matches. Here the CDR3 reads CASSPSGQGNYGYTF. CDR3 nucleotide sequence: TGTGCCAGCAGCCCATCCGGACAGGGAAACTATGGCTACACCTTC.

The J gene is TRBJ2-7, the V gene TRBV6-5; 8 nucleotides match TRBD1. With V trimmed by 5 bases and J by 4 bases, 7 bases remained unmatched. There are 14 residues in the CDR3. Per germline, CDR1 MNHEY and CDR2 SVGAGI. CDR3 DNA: TGTGCCAGCAGTCGACAGGGGAGGAAGTACGAGCAGTACTTC. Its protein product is CASSRQGRKYEQYF.

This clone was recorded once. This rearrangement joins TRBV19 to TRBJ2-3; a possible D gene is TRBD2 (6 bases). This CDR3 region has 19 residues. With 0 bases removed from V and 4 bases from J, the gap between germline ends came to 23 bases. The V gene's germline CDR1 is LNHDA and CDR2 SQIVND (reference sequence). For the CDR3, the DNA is TGTGCCAGTAGTATAGACCCTTCGGGAGCGCTTCATTTCGCAGATACGCAGTATTTT. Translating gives CASSIDPSGALHFADTQYF.

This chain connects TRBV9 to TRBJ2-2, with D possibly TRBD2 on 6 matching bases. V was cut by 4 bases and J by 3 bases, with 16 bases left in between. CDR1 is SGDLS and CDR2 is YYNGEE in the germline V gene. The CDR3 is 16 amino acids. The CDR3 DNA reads TGTGCCAGCAGCCTCCCCGCGGGGCCCGACACCGGGGAGCTGTTTTTT. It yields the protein CASSLPAGPDTGELFF.

CDR3 nucleotide sequence: TGCGCCAGCAGCCAAGAAGGCGACAGCTACTATGGCTACACCTTC. Encoded protein: CASSQEGDSYYGYTF. The J gene is TRBJ1-2, the V gene TRBV4-3; possibly TRBD1 for D (5 bases). The CDR3 has 15 residues. Germline CDR1 reads LGHNA; CDR2 reads YSLEER. V lost 0 bases, J lost 3 bases, and 11 bases lay in between.

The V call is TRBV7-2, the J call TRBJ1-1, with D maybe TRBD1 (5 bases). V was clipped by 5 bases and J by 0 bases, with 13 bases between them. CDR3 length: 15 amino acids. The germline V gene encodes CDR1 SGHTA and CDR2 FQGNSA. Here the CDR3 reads CASSMAAGMNTEAFF. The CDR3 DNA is TGTGCCAGCAGCATGGCGGCAGGGATGAACACTGAAGCTTTCTTT.

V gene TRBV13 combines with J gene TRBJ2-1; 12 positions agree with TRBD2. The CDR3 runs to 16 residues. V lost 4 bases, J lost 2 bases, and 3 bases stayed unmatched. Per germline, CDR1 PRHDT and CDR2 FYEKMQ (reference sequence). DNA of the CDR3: TGTGCCAGCAGCTCGAGACTAGCGGGGGCCTACAATGAGCAGTTCTTC. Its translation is CASSSRLAGAYNEQFF.

The CDR3, as DNA: TGCAGCGCGACGATGAATGAGGGGACAGGGGGCTCCGGGGCCAAAAACATTCAGTACTTC. It specifies CSATMNEGTGGSGAKNIQYF. V and J are TRBV29-1 and TRBJ2-4; 12 nucleotides match TRBD1. The CDR3 is 20 residues long. J gave up 1 base and V 7 bases, and 20 bases lay outside the gene matches. The germline gives CDR1 SQVTM, CDR2 ANQGSEA.